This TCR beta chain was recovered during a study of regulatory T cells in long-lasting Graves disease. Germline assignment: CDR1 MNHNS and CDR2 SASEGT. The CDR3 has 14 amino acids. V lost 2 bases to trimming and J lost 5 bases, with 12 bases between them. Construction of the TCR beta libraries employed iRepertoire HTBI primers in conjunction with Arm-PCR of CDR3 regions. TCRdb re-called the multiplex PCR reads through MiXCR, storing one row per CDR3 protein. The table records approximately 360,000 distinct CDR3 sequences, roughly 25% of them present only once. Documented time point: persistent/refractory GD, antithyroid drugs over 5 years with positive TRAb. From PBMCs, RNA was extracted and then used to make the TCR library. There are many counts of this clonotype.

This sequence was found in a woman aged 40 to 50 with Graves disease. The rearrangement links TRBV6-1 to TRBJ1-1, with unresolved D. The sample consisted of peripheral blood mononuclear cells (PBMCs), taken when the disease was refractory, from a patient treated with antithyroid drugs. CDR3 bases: TGTGCCAGCAGTGAATCGGGTAGAAAAACTGAAGCTTTCTTT. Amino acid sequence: CASSESGRKTEAFF.